These T cell receptor beta chains were read from a single sample in a study of identical twins. TCRdb reprocessed the 5' RACE reads via MiXCR and lists one record per CDR3 protein. Of about 720,000 distinct CDR3 sequences listed, approximately 9% are singletons. These sequences were also reported in another study, on yellow fever vaccine responses in identical twins.

Input material: PBMCs. These TCRs come from a woman aged 18 to 35 in good health. CDR3s include the opening cysteine and the closing phenylalanine or tryptophan. D genes are given only for firm matches. Clone size is given for some rows only: seen once, a few or many times, or a class if the clone is expanded.

TGTGCCAGCAAACTAGCTGGAGGTTACACTGAAGCTTTCTTT	CASKLAGGYTEAFF	TRBJ1-1	TRBV6-1	NA	few
TGCAGTGCTAGCTCCCTCGGCGTAGGGCGCACAGATACGCAGTATTTT	CSASSLGVGRTDTQYF	TRBJ2-3	TRBV20-1	NA	few
TGTGCCATTAGCGGGAACTCGCAAAACAATGAGCAGTTCTTC	CAISGNSQNNEQFF	TRBJ2-1	TRBV10-3	TRBD2	many
TGTGCCAGCAGTTTATCAGGTCCGATGAACACTGAAGCTTTCTTT	CASSLSGPMNTEAFF	TRBJ1-1	TRBV12-3/TRBV12-4	NA	many
TGTGCCAGCAGCTTAGGAAGTTTCTCTGGAAACACCATATATTTT	CASSLGSFSGNTIYF	TRBJ1-3	TRBV11-2	NA	few
TGTGCCACCGGAGGTTCTGGGGCCAACGTCCTGACTTTC	CATGGSGANVLTF	TRBJ2-6	TRBV2	NA	few
TGCGCCAGCAGTGCCTCCTCGGGGGAAAAAGGACTAGCGGGAACAGATACGCAGTATTTT	CASSASSGEKGLAGTDTQYF	TRBJ2-3	TRBV10-1	TRBD2	NA
TGCAGCGTTTCGATCGGACCGGACGAGCAGTACTTC	CSVSIGPDEQYF	TRBJ2-7	TRBV29-1	NA	few
TGTGCCAGCAGCCGCCGGGACAGGTCCTACGAGCAGTACTTC	CASSRRDRSYEQYF	TRBJ2-7	TRBV7-8	TRBD1	few
TGTGCCACCAGCAGAGAGTTAGCCAAAAACATTCAGTACTTC	CATSRELAKNIQYF	TRBJ2-4	TRBV15	NA	many
TGCAGTGCTAGGGCCGGGGGGGCCGGCACAGATACGCAGTATTTT	CSARAGGAGTDTQYF	TRBJ2-3	TRBV20-1	TRBD2	NA
TGCGCCAGCAGCCCCGGGGCTAGCGGGTCACATACGCAGTATTTT	CASSPGASGSHTQYF	TRBJ2-3	TRBV4-3	TRBD2	NA
TGTGCCAGCAGCCCCCGATCAGATCAGCCCCAGCATTTT	CASSPRSDQPQHF	TRBJ1-5	TRBV3-1	NA	NA
TGCGCCAGCAGCCCCGGGACAGGGACTGATCAGCCCCAGCATTTT	CASSPGTGTDQPQHF	TRBJ1-5	TRBV5-1	TRBD1	few
TGTGCCAGCAGCTCACTGACAGGGGGGATCTACAATGAGCAGTTCTTC	CASSSLTGGIYNEQFF	TRBJ2-1	TRBV7-2	TRBD1	many
TGTGCCAGCAGCGACCCGGGACTAGCGGGAGAAGAGCAGTACTTC	CASSDPGLAGEEQYF	TRBJ2-7	TRBV7-9	TRBD2	NA
TGCAGTGCTATCCCATCCCGAGAAGAAAAACTGTTTTTT	CSAIPSREEKLFF	TRBJ1-4	TRBV20-1	NA	many